This T cell receptor (beta chain) was profiled in a study of cytomegalovirus exposure and HLA in healthy donors (dated 2017 in TCRdb). With regard to the full study: According to a later analysis, the approximately 130 validation repertoires were produced on the same platform as the 680 or so repertoires of the first cohort. Besides the first cohort of roughly 700 subjects, a separate validation cohort made up of 120 different subjects was used. The study aimed to test whether signatures of past pathogen exposure could be identified by cataloging public T cell receptors. High-throughput TCR immunosequencing, statistical association of individual TCRs with disease status, and machine learning were combined to predict cytomegalovirus infection status.

CDR1 and CDR2, looked up from the germline V gene, are ENHRY and SYGVKD. The CDR3 has 18 amino acids, counting the end cysteine and phenylalanine. Only the CDR3 part of the read is kept: 54 bases, read in frame from the first base. For this chain, trimming is 3 bases at the V end and 0 bases at the J end, and the number of junction bases without a gene match is 10. About this clone itself: No antigen is known for it. Nothing much larger sits one base from this clone, and base qualities are not available.

The paper's findings and limits, for the study overall: According to the authors, the approach could potentially be generalized to other disease states and immunological phenotypes. A later analysis lacked HLA typing for the validation cohort, so it scored co-occurrence in that cohort across all 120 repertoires. In vitro tests confirmed that a few of the cytomegalovirus-associated TCR beta chains recognize cytomegalovirus antigens. The classifier was reported to diagnose cytomegalovirus status with high specificity and sensitivity in both the original and validation cohorts. Most TCR sequences were seen in very few donors, while some public TCRs were found in many individuals. Subsequent analysis determined that TCRs grouped into clusters in the first cohort also showed a tendency toward co-occurrence across the 120 or so validation repertoires, and 94% of cluster scores exceeded 0. The study gave a list of 150 to 200 TCR beta chains associated with cytomegalovirus.

Preparation of the library involved the immunoSEQ multiplex PCR assay. The original pipeline was this. A statistical classification framework was developed to diagnose cytomegalovirus status using the catalog of TCR beta chain sequences. In TCRdb, the immuneACCESS table is reduced to in-frame sequences with V and J assigned. These tables do not hold every clone; where another copy was compared, an unresolved V gene accounts for under half, and the others remain unexplained. That table supplies the V and J calls and clone size; D and trimming were determined from the DNA. Counted in this sample were around 86,000 clones; approximately 93% of them appeared once. The ten largest make up approximately 1% of the sample. Separate from the approximately 730-subject first cohort, the validation cohort of about 110 subjects was the group to which the donors belonged.

Material: PBMCs. The TCR sequence derives from a woman aged 30 to 39 in good health and CMV-seropositive. The chain employs TRBV10-3 and TRBJ2-3, and 9 junction bases match TRBD1. In nucleotide form, the sequence is TGTGCCATCAGTGACCCTTGGGACAGGGACATCAGCACAGATACGCAGTATTTT. It is translated as CAISDPWDRDISTDTQYF.